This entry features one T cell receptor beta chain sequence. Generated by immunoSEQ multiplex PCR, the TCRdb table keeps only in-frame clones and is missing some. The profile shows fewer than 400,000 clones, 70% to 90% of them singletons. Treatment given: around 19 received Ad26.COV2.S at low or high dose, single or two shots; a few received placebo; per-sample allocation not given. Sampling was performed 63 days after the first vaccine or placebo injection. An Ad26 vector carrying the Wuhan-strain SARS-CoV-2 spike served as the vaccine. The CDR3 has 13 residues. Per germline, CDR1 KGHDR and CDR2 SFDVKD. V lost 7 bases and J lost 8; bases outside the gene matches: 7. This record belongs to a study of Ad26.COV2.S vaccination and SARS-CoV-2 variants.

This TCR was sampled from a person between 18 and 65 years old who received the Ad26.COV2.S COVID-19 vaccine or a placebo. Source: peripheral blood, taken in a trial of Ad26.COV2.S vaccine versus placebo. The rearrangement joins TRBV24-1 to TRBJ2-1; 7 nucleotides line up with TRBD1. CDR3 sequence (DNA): TGTGCCACCAGCCGAGACAGGGCCGATGAGCAGTTCTTC. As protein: CATSRDRADEQFF.